This passage covers 6 T cell receptor beta chains from one sample sequenced in a study of neurological immune-mediated disorders. TCRdb analysed the 5' RACE reads with MiXCR anew, one entry per CDR3 protein. The data show approximately 87,000 distinct CDR3 sequences, 11% to 15% seen once. Sequencing was done on a sample of PBMCs. The receptors come from a woman aged 50 to 60 in good health.

The chain employs TRBV28 and TRBJ2-2; 8 bases are a match to TRBD1. The length of the CDR3 is 16 residues. Germline-derived CDR1 and CDR2 are MDHEN and SYDVKM. The V segment lost 7 bases and the J segment 1 base; nucleotides outside the gene matches: 8. CDR3 in DNA: TGTGCCAGCACTCTATCCGGGACAGGGAACACCGGGGAGCTGTTTTTT. It codes for CASTLSGTGNTGELFF.

Ten or more counts support this clonotype. This chain connects TRBV12-5 to TRBJ2-2; D could derive from TRBD1 or TRBD2 (6 bases each). Between the trimmed V and J ends, which lost 4 bases and 0 bases, there was a span of 15 bases. CDR1 and CDR2 from the germline V gene are LGHNT and FRNRAP. CDR3 size: 17 residues. CDR3 nucleotides: TGTGCTAGTGGTTCCGGGGGCGCAAACGCGAACACCGGGGAGCTGTTTTTT. It encodes CASGSGGANANTGELFF.

This clonotype was counted many times. The chain combines TRBV5-1 with TRBJ2-4; D not resolved. Trimming pared 4 bases from V and 7 bases from J, leaving 15 bases between. The CDR3 runs to 14 residues. The V gene's germline CDR1 is SGHRS and CDR2 YFSETQ. CDR3 coding DNA: TGCGCCAGCAGCCCGATACCAGGCCGGAACATTCAGTACTTC. Translating gives CASSPIPGRNIQYF.

Many counts were recorded for this clonotype. An end of the junction differs from the germline gene, which may be a read error. The V call is TRBV10-1, the J call TRBJ2-7; D remains ambiguous. This CDR3 region has 12 residues. From germline, CDR1 is WNHNN and CDR2 SYGVQD (reference sequence). CDR3 sequence: CATSDLAGVQYF. Written as DNA, the CDR3 is TGCGCCACCAGTGACTTAGCTGGGGTGCAGTACTTC.

This clonotype was seen ten or more times. This chain joins TRBV7-9 and TRBJ1-3; 7 bases fit TRBD1. This CDR3 is built from 16 residues. The junction had 4 bases not matched to a gene; V was cut back by 2 bases and J by 0 bases. Germline loops: CDR1 SEHNR, CDR2 FQNEAQ (reference sequence). CDR3 protein: CASSLSTGVSGNTIYF. In DNA, the CDR3 is TGTGCCAGCAGCTTAAGTACAGGGGTCTCTGGAAACACCATATATTTT.

At least ten counts were recorded for this clonotype. The CDR3: CASSRQTSEAFF. The CDR3, as DNA: TGTGCCAGCAGCCGGCAAACAAGTGAAGCTTTCTTT. V and J are TRBV3-1 and TRBJ1-1; D gene ambiguous. The V gene's germline CDR1 is LGHDT and CDR2 YNNKEL (reference sequence). Trimming removed 4 bases at V and 7 bases at J, with 10 bases between. This CDR3 spans 12 amino acids. Drawing the rest from reference TRBV3-1 and TRBJ1-1, the complete variable domain is DTAVSQTPKYLVTQMGNDKSIKCEQNLGHDTMYWYKQDSKKFLKIMFSYNNKELIINETVPNRFSPKSPDKAHLNLHINSLELGDSAVYFCASSRQTSEAFFGQGTRLTVV.